Listed below are T cell receptor beta chains from one sample, sequenced in a study of blood T cells in healthy people across ages. Via MiXCR, TCRdb re-called the 5' RACE reads, giving one row per CDR3 protein. The sample records roughly 1,500,000 distinct CDR3 sequences, roughly 30% being singletons. The sequenced sample consisted of blood. These receptors came from a woman aged 25 to 39 in good health. The CDR3 runs from the conserved cysteine through the conserved F or W. Each record gives: V gene, clone size, J gene, D gene, CDR3 DNA, CDR3 protein. A D gene is named only where the DNA matches it firmly. Rows may omit the clone size; those that give it use once, few, many or a size class.

V gene: TRBV5-1; clone size: -; J gene: TRBJ2-3; D gene: -; CDR3 DNA: TGCGCCAGCAGCTTGGGAGGAAAGGGGGCAGATACGCAGTATTTT; CDR3 protein: CASSLGGKGADTQYF
V gene: TRBV20-1; clone size: few; J gene: TRBJ2-1; D gene: TRBD2; CDR3 DNA: TGCAGTGCTAGTAGTCGGGAGGCCTACCGAGAGCAGTTCTTC; CDR3 protein: CSASSREAYREQFF
V gene: TRBV30; clone size: once; J gene: TRBJ1-6; D gene: -; CDR3 DNA: TGTGCCGGGGGGGTGGCAGGCGGATCACCCCTCCACTTT; CDR3 protein: CAGGVAGGSPLHF
V gene: TRBV3-1; clone size: -; J gene: TRBJ1-1; D gene: -; CDR3 DNA: TGTGCCAGCAGCCAAGAATCCAGGGCAGGTACTGAAGCTTTCTTT; CDR3 protein: CASSQESRAGTEAFF
V gene: TRBV28; clone size: -; J gene: TRBJ2-3; D gene: TRBD2; CDR3 DNA: TGTGCCAGCAGTTTCGGGGGGATAGCGGGACCGCACACAGATACGCAGTATTTT; CDR3 protein: CASSFGGIAGPHTDTQYF
V gene: TRBV29-1; clone size: few; J gene: TRBJ1-2; D gene: -; CDR3 DNA: TGCAGCGTTTCAGTAGGCGACTATGGCTACACCTTC; CDR3 protein: CSVSVGDYGYTF
V gene: TRBV28; clone size: few; J gene: TRBJ2-3; D gene: -; CDR3 DNA: TGTGCCAGCAGTTTCGACGGGAGAGTCGCAGATACGCAGTATTTT; CDR3 protein: CASSFDGRVADTQYF
V gene: TRBV6-2/TRBV6-3; clone size: few; J gene: TRBJ2-1; D gene: TRBD2; CDR3 DNA: TGTGCCAGCAGTGACTTAGGTAGCGGGGGGCCGTCTAGCTCCTACAATGAGCAGTTCTTC; CDR3 protein: CASSDLGSGGPSSSYNEQFF
V gene: TRBV6-1; clone size: -; J gene: TRBJ1-6; D gene: -; CDR3 DNA: TGTGCCAGCACCGGACAGTTAGATAATTCACCCCTCCACTTT; CDR3 protein: CASTGQLDNSPLHF
V gene: TRBV21-1; clone size: few; J gene: TRBJ2-3; D gene: -; CDR3 DNA: TGTGCCAGCAACCTAGACAGGGGTGGCACAGATACGCAGTATTTT; CDR3 protein: CASNLDRGGTDTQYF
V gene: TRBV10-3; clone size: many; J gene: TRBJ2-3; D gene: -; CDR3 DNA: TGTGCCATCAGGGCAGGGAGCACAGATACGCAGTATTTT; CDR3 protein: CAIRAGSTDTQYF
V gene: TRBV20-1; clone size: -; J gene: TRBJ2-3; D gene: TRBD2; CDR3 DNA: TGCAGTGCTATGGGCGGGAGGGCCACAGATACGCAGTATTTT; CDR3 protein: CSAMGGRATDTQYF
V gene: TRBV7-7; clone size: -; J gene: TRBJ2-2; D gene: TRBD2; CDR3 DNA: TGTGCCAGCAGCTTGGCGGTAGCGGGGGGGCCTGAGGAGCTGTTTTTT; CDR3 protein: CASSLAVAGGPEELFF
V gene: TRBV7-8; clone size: -; J gene: TRBJ1-2; D gene: -; CDR3 DNA: TGTGCCAGCAGCTTAATCCCGAAAGCGGAGTATGGCTACACCTTC; CDR3 protein: CASSLIPKAEYGYTF
V gene: TRBV2; clone size: few; J gene: TRBJ2-3; D gene: TRBD2; CDR3 DNA: TGTGCCAGCAGTCGTCCTAGCGGGGGCCAATCAGATACGCAGTATTTT; CDR3 protein: CASSRPSGGQSDTQYF
V gene: TRBV24-1; clone size: few; J gene: TRBJ2-5; D gene: -; CDR3 DNA: TGTGCCACCAGTGACCCGAGGTCGAGTCCCGGGACCCAGTACTTC; CDR3 protein: CATSDPRSSPGTQYF
V gene: TRBV12-3/TRBV12-4; clone size: -; J gene: TRBJ2-1; D gene: TRBD2; CDR3 DNA: TGTGCCAGCAGCCCCTACAGCGGGGGGGCTGTTTGGGCCAATGAGCAGTTCTTC; CDR3 protein: CASSPYSGGAVWANEQFF
V gene: TRBV10-3; clone size: few; J gene: TRBJ1-2; D gene: TRBD1; CDR3 DNA: TGTGCCATCAGTGAACCCCCGGGACAGGGAGATGGCTACACCTTC; CDR3 protein: CAISEPPGQGDGYTF
V gene: TRBV7-9; clone size: -; J gene: TRBJ2-5; D gene: -; CDR3 DNA: TGTGCCAGCAGCCCACCGCACAGAATACAAGAGACCCAGTACTTC; CDR3 protein: CASSPPHRIQETQYF
V gene: TRBV6-2/TRBV6-3; clone size: -; J gene: TRBJ2-1; D gene: TRBD2; CDR3 DNA: TGTGCCAGCAGTTACTCTAGCGGGAGCTATGAGCAGTTCTTC; CDR3 protein: CASSYSSGSYEQFF
V gene: TRBV28; clone size: -; J gene: TRBJ1-1; D gene: TRBD1; CDR3 DNA: TGTGCCAGCAGTTTACCGGGACAGGGGTACACTGAAGCTTTCTTT; CDR3 protein: CASSLPGQGYTEAFF
V gene: TRBV27; clone size: few; J gene: TRBJ2-2; D gene: TRBD1; CDR3 DNA: TGTGCCAGCAGTATTTCGACAGGGGGCGTTTTCGGGGAGCTGTTTTTT; CDR3 protein: CASSISTGGVFGELFF
V gene: TRBV5-1; clone size: -; J gene: TRBJ2-1; D gene: -; CDR3 DNA: TGCGCCAGCAGCCGAGGGGGGGTCGGCGACTACAATGAGCAGTTCTTC; CDR3 protein: CASSRGGVGDYNEQFF
V gene: TRBV7-2; clone size: few; J gene: TRBJ2-3; D gene: TRBD2; CDR3 DNA: TGTGCCAGCAGCTTAGGGACTAGCGGGGGCCAGGATACGCAGTATTTT; CDR3 protein: CASSLGTSGGQDTQYF
V gene: TRBV10-3; clone size: few; J gene: TRBJ1-2; D gene: -; CDR3 DNA: TGTGCCATCAGTGAGCTAGCGGAGGGCGGCTACACCTTC; CDR3 protein: CAISELAEGGYTF
V gene: TRBV11-2; clone size: few; J gene: TRBJ2-3; D gene: -; CDR3 DNA: TGTGCCAGCAGCGAAATTAGGTGGGGAAGCACAGATACGCAGTATTTT; CDR3 protein: CASSEIRWGSTDTQYF